This passage covers 31 T cell receptor beta chains from one sample sequenced in a study of shared clonotypes between healthy human individuals. Profiled with immunoSEQ multiplex PCR; TCRdb holds only in-frame clones, not every one. The sample holds some 1.5 million clones, around 97% seen once. Sequences were obtained from naive CD4+ T cells sorted from blood. The subset denotes: CD45RA+ positively selected. These TCRs come from a man aged 30 to 45 in good health.

The chain's CDR3 is CASSLEVGSTDTQYF. The CDR3 region has the DNA TGTGCCAGCAGCTTAGAAGTGGGGAGCACAGATACGCAGTATTTT. The rearrangement uses TRBV11-2 and TRBJ2-3; D is uncertain. Germline CDR1 is SGHAT and CDR2 is FQNNGV. Deletions cut 0 bases from V and 0 bases from J, with 7 bases between. The CDR3 is made up of 15 amino acids.

The J gene is TRBJ2-4, the V gene TRBV28; the match to TRBD1 covers 7 bases. CDR1 and CDR2 from the germline V gene are MDHEN and SYDVKM. CDR3 length equals 14 residues. J was trimmed by 6 bases and V by 3 bases; bases with no gene match: 5. This CDR3 is CASSLTRQGNIQYF. CDR3 DNA sequence: TGTGCCAGCAGTTTGACCCGACAGGGAAACATTCAGTACTTC.

The chain uses TRBV6-5 and TRBJ2-2, with TRBD1 identical over 8 bases. Germline V gene sequence: CDR1 MNHEY, CDR2 SVGAGI. The CDR3 sequence is 15 residues long. Losses at the gene ends were 6 bases for V and 1 base for J; bases not matched to a gene: 4. The CDR3 region has the DNA TGTGCCAGCAGCGGACAGGGTTTGAACACCGGGGAGCTGTTTTTT. Translated: CASSGQGLNTGELFF.

V gene TRBV19 combines with J gene TRBJ1-5; 7 bases are a match to TRBD1. V was clipped by 2 bases and J by 2 bases; unmatched bases: 3. CDR1 and CDR2 (germline): LNHDA, SQIVND (reference sequence). CDR3 length equals 15 residues. The CDR3 is CASSIRQGGNQPQHF. CDR3 bases: TGTGCCAGTAGTATAAGGCAGGGGGGCAATCAGCCCCAGCATTTT.

This chain uses TRBV6-6 with TRBJ1-5; a possible D gene is TRBD1 (6 bases). CDR3 length: 16 amino acids. The germline CDR1 and CDR2 sequences are MNHNY and SVGAGI (reference sequence). Deletions cut 2 bases from V and 1 base from J, with 12 bases between. DNA for the CDR3: TGTGCCAGCAGTTACCCGACAGGCCAGAGCAATCAGCCCCAGCATTTT. Its protein product is CASSYPTGQSNQPQHF.

As to this clone: Other DNA sequences in the sample encode the same CDR3. The chain couples TRBV5-4 to TRBJ1-2; D is possibly TRBD1 (5 bases). V shed 0 bases and J shed 5 bases, with 8 bases lying between them. Per germline, CDR1 SGHNT and CDR2 YYREEE (reference sequence). The length of the CDR3 is 13 residues. CDR3 loop: CASSLAGGYGYTF. In DNA form, the CDR3 reads TGTGCCAGCAGCTTGGCGGGGGGGTATGGCTACACCTTC.

J is TRBJ2-1 and V is TRBV18; 10 nucleotides align to TRBD1. The germline V gene has CDR1 KGHSH and CDR2 LQKENI. V gave up 5 bases and J gave up 7 bases; unmatched junction bases: 11. CDR3 length equals 16 residues. CDR3 nucleotides: TGTGCCAGCTCAACTACCGGGACAGGGGCTAGTAATGAGCAGTTCTTC. Protein product: CASSTTGTGASNEQFF. Supplemented by reference TRBV18 and TRBJ2-1, the full variable domain reads NAGVMQNPRHLVRRRGQEARLRCSPMKGHSHVYWYRQLPEEGLKFMVYLQKENIIDESGMPKERFSAEFPKEGPSILRIQQVVRGDSAAYFCASSTTGTGASNEQFFGPGTRLTVL.

The chain joins TRBV6-6 to TRBJ2-1; the match to TRBD2 covers 9 bases. Germline lookup yields CDR1 MNHNY and CDR2 SVGAGI (reference sequence). Trimming cost V 6 bases and J 9 bases; bases outside gene matches: 12. The CDR3 spans 15 residues. CDR3 loop: CASRIIASGDSEQFF. The CDR3 DNA sequence: TGTGCCAGCAGAATCATCGCTAGCGGGGATAGTGAGCAGTTCTTC.

The rearrangement joins TRBV7-2 to TRBJ1-2; D is undetermined. CDR3 length: 13 amino acids. Trimming stripped 8 bases from V and 0 bases from J, with 10 bases between. Germline CDR1 is SGHTA and CDR2 is FQGNSA. CDR3 in DNA: TGTGCCAGCTCTGACCGCCCTAACTATGGCTACACCTTC. Its protein is CASSDRPNYGYTF.

The J gene is TRBJ2-2, the V gene TRBV12-5, with a weak D call TRBD2 (5 bases). From germline, CDR1 is LGHNT and CDR2 FRNRAP. V dropped 5 bases and J dropped 5 bases, with 15 bases sitting between them. This CDR3 contains 15 residues. Here the CDR3 reads CASGTSAGGTGELFF. Written as DNA, the CDR3 is TGTGCTAGTGGTACCTCAGCCGGCGGGACCGGGGAGCTGTTTTTT.

The chain carries TRBV10-3 and TRBJ1-5; no clear D gene. This CDR3 contains 12 residues. The germline CDR1 and CDR2 sequences are ENHRY and SYGVKD. V lost 5 bases to trimming and J lost 6 bases, with 8 bases between them. This CDR3 is CAISSHGQPQHF. The CDR3, as DNA: TGTGCCATCAGTTCTCATGGTCAGCCCCAGCATTTT.

This clone showed up just once. The chain combines TRBV25-1 with TRBJ1-2, with D possibly matching TRBD1 (6 bases). The CDR3 is 13 amino acids. Per germline, CDR1 MGHDK and CDR2 SYGVNS. V gave up 8 bases and J gave up 4 bases, with 14 bases separating them. Here the CDR3 reads CASARGGGYGYTF. CDR3 nucleotide sequence: TGTGCCAGCGCTAGGGGAGGGGGCTATGGCTACACCTTC.

The rearrangement joins TRBV6-5 to TRBJ2-5; tentative D call: TRBD2 (6 bases). Per germline, CDR1 MNHEY and CDR2 SVGAGI. The CDR3 runs to 15 residues. V was clipped by 6 bases and J by 8 bases, with 22 bases between them. The CDR3 sequence is CASSASWGGEGTQYF. CDR3 coding DNA: TGTGCCAGCAGCGCCTCTTGGGGAGGCGAGGGAACCCAGTACTTC.

The rearrangement joins TRBV6-1 to TRBJ2-1, with 11 bases identical to TRBD2. This CDR3 is built from 14 residues. Germline V gene data show CDR1 as MNHNS and CDR2 as SASEGT. V was clipped by 4 bases and J by 10 bases; unmatched bases: 6. Here the CDR3 reads CASSASRLAGEQFF. The CDR3 DNA is TGTGCCAGCAGTGCTTCCCGACTAGCGGGGGAGCAGTTCTTC.

This chain connects TRBV9 to TRBJ2-7; D gene uncertain. This CDR3 is built from 16 residues. Germline V lookup: CDR1 SGDLS, CDR2 YYNGEE. Trimming removed 4 bases from V and 2 bases from J, with 19 bases in between. In DNA form, the CDR3 reads TGTGCCAGCAGCCCCCTTCCCAAGTCGAATGCCTACGAGCAGTACTTC. The encoded protein is CASSPLPKSNAYEQYF. The entire variable domain, with the rest obtained from reference TRBV9 and TRBJ2-7, is as follows: DSGVTQTPKHLITATGQRVTLRCSPRSGDLSVYWYQQSLDQGLQFLIQYYNGEERAKGNILERFSAQQFPDLHSELNLSSLELGDSALYFCASSPLPKSNAYEQYFGPGTRLTVT.

V is TRBV29-1 and J is TRBJ1-5; 11 nucleotides match TRBD1. The CDR3 spans 15 residues. J lost 4 bases, V lost 7 bases, and 9 bases had no gene match. Germline V lookup: CDR1 SQVTM, CDR2 ANQGSEA. CDR3 sequence: CSARTGTGGNQPQHF. The CDR3 coding sequence is TGCAGCGCCAGAACCGGGACAGGGGGTAATCAGCCCCAGCATTTT. The full variable domain, completed using reference TRBV29-1 and TRBJ1-5, is SAVISQKPSRDICQRGTSLTIQCQVDSQVTMMFWYRQQPGQSLTLIATANQGSEATYESGFVIDKFPISRPNLTFSTLTVSNMSPEDSSIYLCSARTGTGGNQPQHFGDGTRLSIL.

The V and J genes are TRBV25-1 and TRBJ2-2, with TRBD1 matching 7 bases. CDR1 MGHDK and CDR2 SYGVNS come from the germline V gene. The CDR3 covers 15 residues. V was clipped by 0 bases and J by 5 bases; unmatched bases: 3. CDR3 nucleotides: TGTGCCAGCAGTGAATACCCCAGGGGGACCGGGGAGCTGTTTTTT. Protein sequence: CASSEYPRGTGELFF.

On this clone itself: Other DNA sequences in the same sample also yield this CDR3. The rearrangement links TRBV18 to TRBJ2-1, with TRBD2 matching 11 bases. Germline V gene sequence: CDR1 KGHSH, CDR2 LQKENI. CDR3 length: 15 amino acids. Losses at the gene ends were 6 bases for V and 4 bases for J; bases not matched to a gene: 5. CDR3 in DNA: TGTGCCAGCTCCCCGGGGACTAGCGGTTACAATGAGCAGTTCTTC. Residues: CASSPGTSGYNEQFF.

This sequence joins TRBV7-2 and TRBJ1-4; D is perhaps TRBD1 (5 bases). There are 14 residues in the CDR3. V gave up 5 bases and J gave up 4 bases, with 11 bases separating them. The germline CDR1 and CDR2 sequences are SGHTA and FQGNSA. The CDR3 here is CASSEDRYNEKLFF. In nucleotides, the CDR3 is TGTGCCAGCAGCGAAGACAGATATAATGAAAAACTGTTTTTT.

This clone appeared a single time. V is TRBV4-3 and J is TRBJ2-2; D is unresolved. The V and J ends lost 5 bases and 2 bases respectively, with 9 bases between them. The length of the CDR3 is 14 residues. The germline V gene has CDR1 LGHNA and CDR2 YSLEER. CDR3 nucleotides: TGCGCCAGCAGCACCCGACGTAACACCGGGGAGCTGTTTTTT. This translates into CASSTRRNTGELFF.

The chain has TRBV7-2 and TRBJ1-5; TRBD1 is a possible D gene (5 bases). Trimming removed 5 bases from V and 6 bases from J, with 14 bases in between. Germline values: CDR1 SGHTA, CDR2 FQGNSA. The CDR3 runs to 14 residues. CDR3 nucleotide sequence: TGTGCCAGCAGCGCCGTGGGGGGAGGTCAGCCCCAGCATTTT. It encodes CASSAVGGGQPQHF.

The chain recombines TRBV7-2 with TRBJ2-5; 10 bases align to TRBD1. This CDR3 has 16 amino acids. Germline V gives CDR1 SGHTA, CDR2 FQGNSA. Trimming removed 2 bases from V and 3 bases from J; junction bases left unmatched: 6. The CDR3 reads CASSLRWTGGKETQYF. Written as DNA, the CDR3 is TGTGCCAGCAGCTTAAGGTGGACAGGGGGGAAAGAGACCCAGTACTTC.

About this clone itself: The sample contains more than one DNA sequence encoding this CDR3. This sequence joins TRBV6-1 and TRBJ2-7; 9 nucleotides agree with TRBD1. J was trimmed by 2 bases and V by 4 bases; bases with no gene match: 6. The CDR3 spans 15 residues. The germline CDR1 and CDR2 sequences are MNHNS and SASEGT. The CDR3 region has the DNA TGTGCCAGCAGTGCTCCCGGGACAGGGCCCTACGAGCAGTACTTC. It is translated as CASSAPGTGPYEQYF.

The chain recombines TRBV7-2 with TRBJ2-1; 11 bases are a match to TRBD2. V lost 4 bases, J lost 0 bases, and 8 bases stayed unmatched. Germline V lookup: CDR1 SGHTA, CDR2 FQGNSA. CDR3 length: 18 amino acids. The CDR3 is CASSSRSGRVISYNEQFF. CDR3 bases: TGTGCCAGCAGCTCCCGTAGCGGGAGGGTAATCTCCTACAATGAGCAGTTCTTC.

This clone was recorded once. J is TRBJ1-2 and V is TRBV28; no clear D. Trimming left V 7 bases short and J 4 bases short, with 16 bases between. The CDR3 length is 14 residues. Germline V gene lookup returns CDR1 MDHEN and CDR2 SYDVKM. CDR3 sequence (DNA): TGTGCCAGCAACGCCCGGTTCTACGTCTATGGCTACACCTTC. This sequence encodes CASNARFYVYGYTF.

The chain joins TRBV21-1 to TRBJ2-7; TRBD2, the table's D call, lacks a check against the DNA. TRBV21-1 is a recognized pseudogene. The CDR3 runs 17 residues. The CDR3 DNA reads TGTGCCAGCAGCTTAACCTTGGGGGGTCTGAGCTCCTACGAGCAGTACTTC. It encodes CASSLTLGGLSSYEQYF.

The chain couples TRBV5-5 to TRBJ1-5; D is ambiguous. Trimming took off 0 bases at V and 1 base at J, with 5 bases between the two ends. The CDR3 is 14 residues long. Looked up from germline, CDR1 is SGHKS and CDR2 is YYEKEE (reference sequence). The CDR3 sequence is CASSLAHSNQPQHF. CDR3 DNA: TGTGCCAGCAGCTTGGCGCACAGCAATCAGCCCCAGCATTTT.

V usage is TRBV10-2 and J usage is TRBJ1-1; 7 bases are shared with TRBD1. The CDR3 runs to 16 residues. CDR1 and CDR2 from the germline V gene are WSHSY and SAAADI. The V and J ends lost 3 bases and 1 base, in that order; junction bases with no gene match: 8. CDR3 nucleotide sequence: TGCGCCAGCAGTGATATGACAGGGAGAAAGAACACTGAAGCTTTCTTT. Translating gives CASSDMTGRKNTEAFF.

This rearrangement joins TRBV11-2 to TRBJ1-2, with D hard to call. Germline CDR1 is SGHAT and CDR2 is FQNNGV. The V gene lost 1 base and the J gene lost 2 bases, with 8 bases spanning the gap. The CDR3 runs 14 residues. The CDR3 coding sequence is TGTGCCAGCAGCTTAGGTAATAGGAACTATGGCTACACCTTC. It yields the protein CASSLGNRNYGYTF.

J is TRBJ2-1 and V is TRBV7-2, with 8 bases aligning to TRBD2. CDR3 length equals 15 residues. The germline V gene has CDR1 SGHTA and CDR2 FQGNSA. The J segment lost 7 bases and the V segment lost 4 bases, leaving 9 bases of the junction unmatched. The CDR3 loop is CASSSQAGVGNEQFF. The CDR3 DNA reads TGTGCCAGCAGCTCCCAAGCGGGAGTGGGAAATGAGCAGTTCTTC.

The chain couples TRBV5-4 to TRBJ2-2; TRBD2 matches at 12 bases. V was clipped by 0 bases and J by 5 bases; unmatched bases: 5. From germline, CDR1 is SGHNT and CDR2 YYREEE (reference sequence). The CDR3 runs to 17 residues. CDR3 sequence (DNA): TGTGCCAGCAGCTTGGGACTAGCGGGAGCACGAACCGGGGAGCTGTTTTTT. Translating gives CASSLGLAGARTGELFF.